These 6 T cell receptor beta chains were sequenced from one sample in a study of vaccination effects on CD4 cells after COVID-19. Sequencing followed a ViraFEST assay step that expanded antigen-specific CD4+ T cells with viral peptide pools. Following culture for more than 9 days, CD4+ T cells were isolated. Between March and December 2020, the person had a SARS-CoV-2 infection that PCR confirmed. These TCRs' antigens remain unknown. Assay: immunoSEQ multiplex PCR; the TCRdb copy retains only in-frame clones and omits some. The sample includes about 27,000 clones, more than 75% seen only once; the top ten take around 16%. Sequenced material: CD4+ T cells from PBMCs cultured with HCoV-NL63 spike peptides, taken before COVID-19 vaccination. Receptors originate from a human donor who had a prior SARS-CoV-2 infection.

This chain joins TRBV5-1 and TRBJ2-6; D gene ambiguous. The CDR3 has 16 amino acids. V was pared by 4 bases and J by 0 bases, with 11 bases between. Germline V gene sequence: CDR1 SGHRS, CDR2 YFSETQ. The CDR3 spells CASSTGPNSGANVLTF. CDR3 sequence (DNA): TGCGCCAGCAGCACTGGACCCAACTCTGGGGCCAACGTCCTGACTTTC.

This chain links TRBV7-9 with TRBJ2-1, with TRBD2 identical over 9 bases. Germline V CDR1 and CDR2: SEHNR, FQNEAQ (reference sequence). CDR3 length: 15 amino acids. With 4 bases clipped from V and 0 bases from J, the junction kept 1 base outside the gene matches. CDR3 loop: CASSSGLASYNEQFF. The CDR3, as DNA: TGTGCCAGCAGCTCGGGACTAGCCTCCTACAATGAGCAGTTCTTC.

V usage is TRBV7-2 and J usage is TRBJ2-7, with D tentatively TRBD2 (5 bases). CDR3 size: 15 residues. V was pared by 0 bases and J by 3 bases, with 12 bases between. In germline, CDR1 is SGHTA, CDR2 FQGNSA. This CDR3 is CASSLARSGYYEQYF. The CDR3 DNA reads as TGTGCCAGCAGCTTAGCACGGAGCGGCTACTACGAGCAGTACTTC.

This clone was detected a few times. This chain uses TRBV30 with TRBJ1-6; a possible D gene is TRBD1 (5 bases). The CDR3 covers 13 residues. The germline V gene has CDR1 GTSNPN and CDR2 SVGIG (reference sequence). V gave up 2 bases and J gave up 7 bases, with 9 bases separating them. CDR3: CAWSSQGNSPLHF. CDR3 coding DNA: TGTGCCTGGAGTTCCCAGGGAAATTCACCCCTCCACTTT.

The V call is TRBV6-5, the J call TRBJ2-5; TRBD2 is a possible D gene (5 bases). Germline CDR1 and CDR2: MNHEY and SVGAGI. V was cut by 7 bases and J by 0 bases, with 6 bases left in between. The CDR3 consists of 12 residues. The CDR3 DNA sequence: TGTGCCAGCACGGGGAACCAAGAGACCCAGTACTTC. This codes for CASTGNQETQYF.

In DNA, the CDR3 is TGTGCCAGCTCACCACCTATCGGCACTGCAACTAATGAAAAACTGTTTTTT. Protein sequence: CASSPPIGTATNEKLFF. V usage is TRBV18 and J usage is TRBJ1-4; unclear D gene. V lost 0 bases, J lost 0 bases, and 11 bases lay in between. This CDR3 is built from 17 residues. From germline, CDR1 is KGHSH and CDR2 LQKENI.